This T cell receptor beta chain was sequenced during a study of T-cell reconstitution after alpha-beta-depleted transplantation in children. This clonotype was seen at least ten times. Its antigen is unknown. CDR3 size: 13 residues. Germline CDR1 and CDR2: MNHEY and SVGEGT. Trimming removed 7 bases from V and 9 bases from J, with 18 bases in between. It was with unique molecular identifiers that the TCRbeta library was prepared. TCRdb re-derived calls from the PCR reads in MiXCR, one entry per CDR3 protein. Of 200,000 or so distinct CDR3 sequences detected, about 8.4% appear once; the ten largest clones hold 35% to 45%. Study findings and constraints: At around two months after transplant, the alpha-beta T cells were reportedly derived from several hundred expanded clones that came from non-depleted graft cells. T cells produced anew were the main source of T-cell counts and diversity one year after transplant. There were some patients whose high TCRbeta diversity at day 60 came from surviving recipient T cells and thymic progenitors.

This sequence was found in a male patient aged 2 to 10 who had a stem cell transplant for acute myeloid leukemia, so the T cells may come from the graft donor. The chain recombines TRBV6-2 or TRBV6-3 with TRBJ2-5; D is undetermined. The sample here was PBMCs, mostly from graft donor cells, taken 360 days after TCRalphabeta/CD19-depleted stem cell transplant. This CDR3 is CASTSNGRYPQYF. The CDR3 region has the DNA TGTGCCAGCACTTCAAATGGCCGGTATCCCCAGTACTTC.